This TCR beta chain emerged from a study of tumor and adjacent non-tumor tissue in lung cancer (dated by TCRdb to between 2017 and 2018). For context, the study as a whole: The cohort included about a dozen adenocarcinoma, a couple of squamous cell carcinoma and 1 small cell lung cancer patients. For each patient, one tumor sample and one normal lung sample were taken, giving under 35 paired specimens that underwent TCRbeta CDR3 sequencing. Using bulk TCRbeta repertoires from under 18 lung cancer patients, the study set lung tumor tissue side by side with matched distant non-tumor lung tissue. Ages among the roughly 15 patients ranged from about 30 to 85 years, there were 10 men and 5 women, and disease was at TNM stage I to III. Sequencing produced about 130 million productive TCRbeta reads in total, an average of about 3.8 million reads per sample. The investigation overall reported the following: Neither the sequencing platform nor unique molecular identifiers are mentioned in the methods. The top 100 clones made up a significantly larger cumulative share of the repertoire in normal lung than in tumor tissue. Only roughly 14 patients were in the cohort, and the authors stated that larger samples and more detailed clinical data are needed. TCR diversity was significantly higher in younger patients, and higher tumor TCR diversity was associated with shorter overall and disease-free survival. Peripheral blood was not sequenced, so blood TCRbeta repertoires in these lung cancer patients were not examined. Significantly higher TCR diversity (inverse Simpson) was observed in tumor tissue than in normal lung tissue (approximately 430 vs 150, P = 0.0075, Mann-Whitney U test).

Receptor libraries were prepared by multiplex PCR. TCRdb names Illumina HiSeq 2500 as the instrument used. TCRbeta libraries were constructed through three rounds of nested PCR with primers (Table S4) according to protocols adapted from ARM-PCR. Before sequencing, PCR products of 200-500 bp were excised from the gel and purified with the QIAquick gel extraction kit. As for the original processing: Trimmomatic was used to clean the reads, FLASH merged the cleaned reads into complete CDR3 sequences, and MiTCR assigned the sequences to V(D)J germline segments. Clonal diversity was computed as the inverse Simpson's index with VDJtools. Productive reads were defined as in-frame sequences without a premature stop codon. In TCRdb, the public reads were trimmed at Q25 with fastp and aligned with MiXCR, with productive beta chains retained. Rows are unified per CDR3 protein, each entry keeping the most common DNA and genes. The V and J calls follow TCRdb's processing rather than the paper's. A total of tens of thousands of distinct CDR3 sequences appear in this sample, roughly 75% of them only once. The biggest ten clones account for about 27% of the sample.

With respect to this clonotype: Its antigen remains undetermined. Nothing much larger sits one base from this clone, and base qualities are not available.

Trimming takes 8 bases from V and 12 bases from J, and the germline ends sit 20 bases apart. The CDR3 runs 14 amino acids, cysteine and phenylalanine included. The kept DNA is CDR3 alone, 42 bases in frame from the first base. Bulk unsorted tissue served as the source for RNA extraction, and RNA quality was assessed using a NanoDrop ND-1000 and an Agilent 2100. Distant non-tumor tissue taken more than 3 cm from the tumor edge was used as the normal lung sample. All donors had newly diagnosed lung cancer, had not received prior chemotherapy, and were admitted for thoracic surgery in China between August and November 2014. Patients with previous radiotherapy or chemotherapy, or with another concurrent cancer, were excluded from the study. Surgical tissue pieces of 1-2 cm3 were preserved in RNAlater solution and were kept at -80 degrees C until use.

Input material: distant non-tumor lung tissue. The origin of this receptor is a woman between 45 and 60 years old with non-small cell lung cancer. This chain is built from TRBV12-3 or TRBV12-4 and TRBJ2-6, with TRBD1 as a weak D call on 5 bases. The bases are TGTGCCAGCGGTAGGGGATCTAGGACCAGCGTCCTGACTTTC. The resulting protein is CASGRGSRTSVLTF.